Listed below are T cell receptor beta chains from one sample, sequenced in a study of blood T cell repertoires in COVID-19. The method was immunoSEQ multiplex PCR; TCRdb's version includes in-frame clones alone and lacks a portion of them. The sample gives approximately 330,000 clones, more than 75% of which show up once; approximately 4% is in the top ten. Sequenced input: peripheral blood. Receptors originate from a woman in her forties or fifties with active or convalescent COVID-19. CDR3s include the opening cysteine and the closing phenylalanine or tryptophan. Each record gives: D gene, V gene, clone size, J gene, CDR3 protein, CDR3 DNA. The D gene is left open where the match is weak. Only some rows state a clone size, as once, few, many or a class for expanded clones.

>-|TRBV19|-|TRBJ1-1
CASKIGTNFMNTEAFF
TGTGCCAGTAAAATCGGGACAAACTTTATGAACACTGAAGCTTTCTTT
>-|TRBV7-3|few|TRBJ2-7
CASSLTSGTYEQYF
TGTGCCAGCAGCTTAACTAGCGGAACCTACGAGCAGTACTTC
>TRBD1|TRBV15|-|TRBJ1-3
CATSRDLRRGQAGSGNTIYF
TGTGCCACCAGCAGAGATTTGCGCCGAGGACAGGCCGGCTCTGGAAACACCATATATTTT
>-|TRBV11-2|-|TRBJ1-6
CASSLDRNSPLHF
TGTGCCAGCAGCCTAGACAGGAATTCACCCCTCCACTTT
>-|TRBV19|-|TRBJ1-3
CASTSPSSGNTIYF
TGTGCCAGTACATCTCCGAGCTCTGGAAACACCATATATTTT
>-|TRBV7-2|-|TRBJ2-1
CASSYRRSGSRFNEQFF
TGTGCCAGCAGCTACCGAAGAAGCGGGTCCAGGTTCAATGAGCAGTTCTTC
>-|TRBV6-4|-|TRBJ2-3
CASSDGGGTDTQYF
TGTGCCAGCAGTGACGGAGGTGGCACAGATACGCAGTATTTT
>TRBD1|TRBV4-1|-|TRBJ1-5
CASSHPPSGGQIRNQPQHF
TGCGCCAGCAGCCACCCCCCGTCAGGGGGCCAGATACGGAATCAGCCCCAGCATTTT
>TRBD1|TRBV7-2|-|TRBJ2-2
CASSSRQGARTGELFF
TGTGCCAGCAGCTCACGACAGGGGGCGCGAACCGGGGAGCTGTTTTTT
>TRBD2|TRBV3-1/TRBV3-2|-|TRBJ2-7
CASSPGLGAYEQYF
TGTGCCAGCAGCCCTGGACTAGGGGCCTACGAGCAGTACTTC
>-|TRBV30|-|TRBJ1-5
CAWSVLSGNQPQHF
TGTGCCTGGAGTGTCCTGAGCGGCAATCAGCCCCAGCATTTT
>-|TRBV6-4|once|TRBJ1-2
CASSDGRAGRGNYGYTF
TGTGCCAGCAGTGACGGAAGGGCAGGCAGAGGGAACTATGGCTACACCTTC
>-|TRBV14|-|TRBJ1-2
CASSHPRSGLTNYGYTF
TGTGCCAGCAGCCACCCCCGGTCGGGACTAACTAACTATGGCTACACCTTC
>-|TRBV7-2|-|TRBJ1-1
CASSLDSYPNTEAFF
TGTGCCAGCAGCTTGGACAGCTATCCTAACACTGAAGCTTTCTTT
>-|TRBV27|-|TRBJ1-4
CASSLDEGFVSNEKLFF
TGTGCCAGCAGTTTGGACGAGGGTTTCGTGTCTAATGAAAAACTGTTTTTT
>TRBD1|TRBV3-1/TRBV3-2|-|TRBJ2-1
CASSQYRGEQFF
TGTGCCAGCAGCCAGTACAGGGGCGAGCAGTTCTTC
>TRBD1|TRBV28|-|TRBJ1-3
CASSAPGQSSGNTIYF
TGTGCCAGCAGTGCTCCGGGACAGAGCTCTGGAAACACCATATATTTT
>-|TRBV10-2|-|TRBJ2-3
CASSEGPSPYF
TGCGCCAGCAGTGAGGGGCCAAGCCCGTATTTT
>-|TRBV6-5|once|TRBJ1-1
CASSYSYRVSHQGAFF
TGTGCCAGCAGTTACTCGTACAGAGTATCCCATCAGGGAGCTTTCTTT
>TRBD2|TRBV3-1/TRBV3-2|-|TRBJ2-5
CASSQGGGSGTQYF
TGTGCCAGCAGCCAAGGCGGGGGGTCCGGGACCCAGTACTTC
>-|TRBV12-2|-|TRBJ2-7
CASRLRLAVPYEQYF
TGTGCAAGTCGCTTAAGGCTAGCGGTCCCCTACGAGCAGTACTTC
>TRBD1|TRBV10-3|-|TRBJ1-2
CAISVQGDYGYTF
TGTGCCATCAGTGTGCAGGGGGACTATGGCTACACCTTC
>-|TRBV15|-|TRBJ2-2
CATSRGQGDTGELFF
TGTGCCACCAGCAGAGGACAAGGTGACACCGGGGAGCTGTTTTTT
>-|TRBV12-3/TRBV12-4|-|TRBJ1-1
CASSGQPTKAFF
TGTGCCAGCAGTGGACAGCCCACCAAAGCTTTCTTT
>-|TRBV5-4|-|TRBJ2-2
CASSFSIDRRPGELFF
TGTGCCAGCAGCTTTAGTATCGACAGGAGGCCCGGGGAGCTGTTTTTT
>-|TRBV28|-|TRBJ2-4
CASSTGLERNIQYF
TGTGCCAGCTCAACAGGGTTGGAGAGAAACATTCAGTACTTC
>-|TRBV7-8|-|TRBJ1-6
CASSSQTGANFNSPLHF
TGTGCCAGCAGCTCGCAGACAGGAGCAAATTTTAATTCACCCCTCCACTTT
>TRBD1|TRBV10-3|-|TRBJ2-1
CAIRTGGSYNEQFF
TGTGCCATCAGGACAGGGGGGTCCTACAATGAGCAGTTCTTC
>TRBD1|TRBV14|few|TRBJ2-5
CASSHPGQGAFETQYF
TGTGCCAGCAGCCACCCGGGACAGGGGGCTTTCGAGACCCAGTACTTC
>-|TRBV19|-|TRBJ1-5
CATGTGQPQHF
TGTGCCACCGGTACGGGTCAGCCCCAGCATTTT
>-|TRBV10-3|-|TRBJ2-1
CAISEGHRNEQFF
TGTGCCATCAGTGAGGGGCACCGCAATGAGCAGTTCTTC
>TRBD2|TRBV7-8|once|TRBJ2-1
CASSLSRGRAGTYNEQFF
TGTGCCAGCAGCTTATCCCGAGGGAGGGCGGGAACCTACAATGAGCAGTTCTTC
>-|TRBV11-2|-|TRBJ2-2
CASSLPWEGVGELFF
TGTGCCAGCAGCCTCCCTTGGGAAGGGGTCGGGGAGCTGTTTTTT
>TRBD2|TRBV4-1|-|TRBJ2-7
CASSLYSGALSYEQYF
TGCGCCAGCAGCCTCTATAGCGGGGCCCTCTCCTACGAGCAGTACTTC
>TRBD1|TRBV29-1|-|TRBJ1-1
CSVGTGIAGAFF
TGCAGCGTCGGGACAGGGATCGCCGGAGCTTTCTTT
>TRBD1|TRBV4-3|-|TRBJ2-2
CASSQADREITGELFF
TGCGCCAGCAGCCAAGCGGACAGGGAGATCACCGGGGAGCTGTTTTTT
>TRBD1|TRBV6-5|-|TRBJ1-2
CASRTGVGYGYTF
TGTGCCAGCCGGACAGGGGTCGGCTATGGCTACACCTTC
>-|TRBV6-5|-|TRBJ1-3
CASSYSFYPGNTIYF
TGTGCCAGCAGTTACTCTTTCTACCCTGGAAACACCATATATTTT
>TRBD1|TRBV19|few|TRBJ1-2
CASSFVTERGDRGSTF
TGTGCCAGTAGTTTCGTGACCGAGCGGGGCGACAGGGGTTCCACCTTC
>TRBD1|TRBV6-5|-|TRBJ1-5
CASSLQGSNQPQHF
TGTGCCAGCAGCCTACAGGGGAGCAATCAGCCCCAGCATTTT